This T cell receptor (beta chain) derives from a study of blood T cells in healthy people across ages (dated by TCRdb to about 2015). Turning to the overall study: In model experiments, roughly one uniquely barcoded TCR beta cDNA molecule per two T cells was captured by template switching. The study measured age-related changes in TCR beta repertoire diversity using deep sequencing normalized with unique cDNA molecular identifiers. The donors were divided into four age groups: young (average around 17 years), middle-aged (about 40), aged (approximately 62) and long-lived (about 90). To avoid experimental bias, donors of different ages were distributed randomly across sequencing lanes. The study analyzed two additional independent replicas of 1 million unique cDNA reads from the same blood draw for two donors, one aged 18 to 29 and one aged 80 or older.

Donors were a few dozen systemically healthy Caucasian individuals from Russia aged roughly 6 to 95 years. Approximately 9.3 milliliters of peripheral blood were collected from each donor into EDTA-treated Vacutainer tubes. PBMCs were isolated by Ficoll-Paque density-gradient centrifugation, with at least 6.5 million obtained per sample. Trizol reagent was used to extract total RNA from the PBMCs, yielding at least 6 micrograms per sample. For every donor, flow cytometry on a PBMC aliquot measured the percentage of naive CD45RAhigh/CD27high T cells. For this clonotype: It lacks a known antigen. A junction end diverges from the germline sequence, so it may reflect a read error.

Beyond this particular receptor, the publication reports: Donor CMV infection status was unknown, potentially confounding age-related changes in expanded clonotypes. As age increased, observed TCR beta diversity per million T cells dropped in a roughly linear way, and a significant reduction was already evident by age roughly 40. Since profiling was done on bulk unsorted PBMCs, naive and antigen-experienced compartments could not be conclusively compared. Total diversity estimates from one million sequenced T cells were considered lower bounds and underestimates. The percentage of naive T cells measured by flow cytometry correlated strongly with observed TCR beta diversity. Compared with the aged group, the long-lived group had more naive CD4+ T cells, fewer expanded clones and increased TCR diversity, a pattern suggesting age selection.

The library relied on 5' RACE. Sequencing relied on an Illumina HiSeq 2500. A second PCR of roughly 6 to 12 cycles was run with a J-beta primer mix and a sample-barcoded 5' primer. A unique molecular identifier was introduced onto each TCR beta cDNA molecule by a template-switch 5' adaptor carrying 12 random nucleotides. Each sample yielded at least 2.5 million CDR3-containing paired-end reads. All of the RNA was converted into first-strand cDNA using the Mint cDNA synthesis kit, with a TRBC-specific oligonucleotide serving as the primer. Following uracil-DNA glycosylase treatment, all cDNA underwent a first 18-cycle PCR with the universal primers M1SS and BC2_uni_R. The original methods were these. For normalization, 1 million high-quality reads were randomly selected from each sample, with every read carrying a distinct molecular identifier. Reads with shared molecular identifiers were discarded instead of being binned into consensus sequences. MiTCR, run with a Q25 quality threshold and the strictest error-elimination algorithm, handled CDR3 identification, clonotype clustering and error correction. A nonparametric unseen species model with Euler transformation was used to estimate a lower bound on total TCR beta diversity. TCRdb redid the processing of the public reads, applying fastp at Q25 and MiXCR, and retained in-frame beta chains. Rows with one shared CDR3 protein collapse into an entry with the most common genes and DNA. The V and J calls follow TCRdb's processing rather than the paper's. For this sample there are 1,100,000 or so distinct CDR3 sequences; around 43% appear just once. In total, the top ten clones hold 18% of the sample.

In the germline V gene, CDR1 corresponds to SGHDT and CDR2 to YYEEEE. Spanning cysteine to phenylalanine, the CDR3 consists of 16 amino acids. The read is trimmed to its CDR3 DNA, 48 bases read in frame from base 1. The source material was blood. The chain joins TRBV5-6 to TRBJ2-1, with 9 bases aligning to TRBD1. The receptor was isolated from a woman in her fifties or sixties in good health. At the DNA level, the sequence is TGTGCCATCAGCTTTGTATCGGACAGGGGAGGAGATGAGCAGTTCTTC. This codes for CAISFVSDRGGDEQFF.